Below, one TCR beta chain is given with its context. The antigen is unknown. These data belong to a study of T cell responses to AZD1222 COVID-19 vaccine. About the study: Second-dose recipients at about 4 or about 12 weeks were treated as one pooled group.

Generated by immunoSEQ multiplex PCR, the TCRdb table keeps only in-frame clones and is missing some. This sample has around 110,000 clones, with roughly 93% found just once. J lost 2 bases, V lost 3 bases, and 12 bases had no gene match. The CDR3 sequence is 20 residues long. Germline-derived CDR1 and CDR2 are ENHRY and SYGVKD. Findings and limits, study-wide: CD4 TCRs covered the whole spike, strongest at regions 160-218 and 743-854.

This TCR was recovered from an adult in good health. The chain is built from TRBV10-3 and TRBJ2-2; TRBD2 matches 13 bases. Sequencing was performed on peripheral blood, taken on day 0 of AZD1222 vaccination. The CDR3 region is CAISDLRETSGRLNTGELFF. CDR3 nucleotide sequence: TGTGCCATCAGTGACTTACGGGAGACTAGCGGGAGGCTTAACACCGGGGAGCTGTTTTTT.